This TCR beta chain was sequenced in a study of beta chain features in type 1 diabetes. The sample holds a few counts of this clone. Its antigen is as yet unknown. Findings and caveats of the study: PCR might preferentially amplify shorter templates, equally in patients and controls. When Type 1 diabetes patients were examined, their TCRB CDR3s proved moderately but significantly shorter in all four CD4+ subsets.

As every portion of the isolated RNA was reverse transcribed, the sequencing read expressed TCRB transcripts. Profiled with immunoSEQ multiplex PCR; TCRdb holds only in-frame clones, not every one. The sample records 600,000 or so clones, approximately 13% being singletons. Using CD45RO/CCR7/CD25/CD127/CD95/CD27, CD4+ naive, central memory, regulatory and stem cell-like memory cells were sorted. Purity exceeded 95% in all sorted populations. J was trimmed by 10 bases and V by 7 bases; bases with no gene match: 16. CDR3 length equals 14 residues. CDR1 and CDR2 from the germline V gene are SGHRS and YFSETQ.

This TCR derives from a young man with type 1 diabetes. Sequencing was carried out using naive CD4+ T cells from blood. The chain uses TRBV5-1 and TRBJ2-5; 7 nucleotides line up with TRBD1. The CDR3 sequence: CASEGAGPRRGQYF. In DNA form, the CDR3 reads TGCGCCAGCGAGGGGGCAGGTCCTCGCCGGGGCCAGTACTTC.